The 24 T cell receptor beta chains below were found in one sample sequenced in a study of regulatory T cells in long-lasting Graves disease. CDR3 regions were amplified by Arm-PCR using iRepertoire HTBI primers to build TCR beta libraries. TCRdb passed the multiplex PCR reads through MiXCR, listing each CDR3 protein once. The data contain about 560,000 distinct CDR3 sequences, about 15% of them singletons. The time point: newly diagnosed GD, antithyroid drugs for less than 3 months. The TCR library used RNA extracted from PBMCs. These same data were also listed under a study on T cells in Graves' hyperthyroidism and ophthalmopathy.

The sequences come from peripheral blood mononuclear cells (PBMCs), collected at new diagnosis, from a patient treated with antithyroid drugs. Receptors originate from a man younger than 35 with Graves disease.

This clonotype was detected ten times or more. The rearrangement uses TRBV27 and TRBJ1-1; D unclear. The germline V gene encodes CDR1 MNHEY and CDR2 SMNVEV (reference sequence). The length of the CDR3 is 15 residues. V was clipped by 4 bases and J by 0 bases, with 12 bases between them. In DNA form, the CDR3 reads TGTGCCAGCAGTTACCGACGGGTCTTGAACACTGAAGCTTTCTTT. Protein: CASSYRRVLNTEAFF.

The chain combines TRBV18 with TRBJ1-1; 7 bases map to TRBD1. The CDR3 is 13 residues long. V shed 4 bases and J 7 bases; nucleotides not matched to a gene: 6. Per the germline V gene, CDR1 is KGHSH and CDR2 is LQKENI. The CDR3 DNA sequence: TGTGCCAGCTCACTGGAGCAGGGGGGTGAAGCTTTCTTT. This codes for CASSLEQGGEAFF.

This clonotype was found many times. The chain couples TRBV6-1 to TRBJ1-5; D gene unclear. This CDR3 comprises 13 residues. Trimming took 7 bases from V and 15 from J, leaving 22 bases between them. Germline V lookup: CDR1 MNHNS, CDR2 SASEGT. The CDR3 reads CASTRPGIEVMHF. CDR3 sequence (DNA): TGTGCCAGCACCAGACCTGGAATAGAAGTAATGCATTTT.

The chain links TRBV7-3 to TRBJ2-7, with 8 bases identical to TRBD1. V lost 1 base to trimming and J lost 4 bases; unmatched junction nucleotides: 12. CDR3 length: 17 amino acids. Per germline, CDR1 SGHTA and CDR2 FQGTGA. The CDR3 loop is CASSLRETTGANYEQYF. For the CDR3, the DNA is TGTGCCAGCAGCTTAAGGGAAACGACAGGGGCAAATTACGAGCAGTACTTC.

Only a few counts were recorded for this clonotype. This chain uses TRBV10-3 with TRBJ2-1; D ambiguous. The germline gives CDR1 ENHRY, CDR2 SYGVKD. The CDR3 loop spans 12 amino acids. Between the trimmed V and J ends, which lost 8 bases and 7 bases, there was a span of 12 bases. The CDR3, as DNA: TGTGCCATCGCCGTAGTCGGGAATGAGCAGTTCTTC. It yields the protein CAIAVVGNEQFF.

There are a few counts of this clonotype. This may come from a read error, since a much larger clone is one base off. The chain employs TRBV7-9 and TRBJ2-1; D remains ambiguous. The CDR3 spans 14 residues. Per the germline V gene, CDR1 is SEHNR and CDR2 is FQNEAQ (reference sequence). The CDR3 is CASSLDGRDNEQLF. The CDR3 nucleotides are TGTGCCAGCAGCTTAGATGGCAGAGACAATGAGCAGCTCTTC. Complete variable domain (other parts from reference TRBV7-9 and TRBJ2-1): DTGVSQNPRHKITKRGQNVTFRCDPISEHNRLYWYRQTLGQGPEFLTYFQNEAQLEKSRLLSDRFSAERPKGSFSTLEIQRTEQGDSAMYLCASSLDGRDNEQLFGPGTRLTVL.

This clonotype was recorded at least ten times. The chain has TRBV27 and TRBJ2-3, with TRBD2 matching 9 bases. Per germline, CDR1 MNHEY and CDR2 SMNVEV (reference sequence). This CDR3 contains 15 residues. With 10 bases clipped from V and 4 bases from J, the junction kept 12 bases outside the gene matches. The CDR3 protein is CATHGVAGVSDTQYF. In nucleotides, the CDR3 is TGTGCCACCCATGGCGTAGCGGGAGTATCAGATACGCAGTATTTT.

This clonotype was recorded a few times. The chain has TRBV29-1 and TRBJ1-2; D not certain. V lost 3 bases, J lost 2 bases, and 10 bases lay in between. CDR3 size: 13 residues. Germline V gives CDR1 SQVTM, CDR2 ANQGSEA. In DNA, the CDR3 is TGCAGCGTTGAGGACGGGCTGAACTATGGCTACACCTTC. Translation: CSVEDGLNYGYTF.

This clonotype appeared many times. The chain employs TRBV7-9 and TRBJ2-7; D uncertain. V gave up 2 bases and J gave up 2 bases, with 7 bases separating them. CDR1 and CDR2 (germline): SEHNR, FQNEAQ (reference sequence). The CDR3 is made up of 13 amino acids. CDR3 region: CASSLRSTYEQYF. The CDR3 region has the DNA TGTGCCAGCAGCTTAAGGTCAACCTACGAGCAGTACTTC.

This clonotype was seen a handful of times. The chain is built from TRBV27 and TRBJ2-7, with 7 bases fitting TRBD2. V shed 8 bases and J 3 bases; nucleotides not matched to a gene: 10. CDR1 MNHEY and CDR2 SMNVEV come from the germline V gene (reference sequence). The CDR3 loop spans 14 amino acids. CDR3 nucleotides: TGTGCCAGCGCCCCTCTAGCGGTGCTCTACGAGCAGTACTTC. It is translated as CASAPLAVLYEQYF.

J is TRBJ1-5 and V is TRBV30, with no clear D. Germline lookup yields CDR1 GTSNPN and CDR2 SVGIG (reference sequence). Trimming cost V 5 bases and J 4 bases, with 15 bases left between them. The CDR3 extends over 14 amino acids. As DNA, the CDR3 is TGTGCCTGGGGCCTGGCAGACCCTAATCAGCCCCAGCATTTT. It specifies CAWGLADPNQPQHF.

The rearrangement uses TRBV20-1 and TRBJ2-7; 9 positions match TRBD1. The CDR3 contains 19 residues. Germline V gene lookup returns CDR1 DFQATT and CDR2 SNEGSKA (reference sequence). The V and J ends lost 1 base and 3 bases, in that order; junction bases with no gene match: 19. CDR3 region: CSARGVVFWSDRGRYEQYF. For the CDR3, the DNA is TGCAGTGCTAGAGGGGTTGTTTTCTGGTCGGACAGGGGACGCTACGAGCAGTACTTC.

This clonotype was counted between two and nine times. This chain connects TRBV19 to TRBJ1-3; D is possibly TRBD1 (5 bases). Germline CDR1 is LNHDA and CDR2 is SQIVND (reference sequence). CDR3 length: 15 residues. The germline V and J ends were trimmed by 4 bases and 0 bases, with 10 bases remaining between them. The CDR3 sequence: CASSTQGVSGNTIYF. The CDR3 bases are TGTGCCAGTAGTACCCAGGGAGTCTCTGGAAACACCATATATTTT.

The chain uses TRBV15 and TRBJ1-4, with 9 bases lining up with TRBD1. The J segment lost 5 bases and the V segment lost 2 bases, leaving 12 bases of the junction unmatched. CDR3 size: 18 residues. CDR1 and CDR2 from the germline V gene are LNHNV and YYDKDF (reference sequence). CDR3 coding DNA: TGTGCCACCAGCAGACAACAAGGGGTGACAGGGGGGAATGAAAAACTGTTTTTT. Amino acids: CATSRQQGVTGGNEKLFF.

This sequence joins TRBV12-3 or TRBV12-4 and TRBJ1-1; D possibly corresponds to TRBD1 (5 bases). This CDR3 has 15 residues. The germline V and J ends were trimmed by 3 bases and 4 bases, with 15 bases remaining between them. The CDR3 sequence: CASSFLGGVGTEAFF. The CDR3 bases are TGTGCCAGCAGTTTTCTGGGAGGGGTGGGCACTGAAGCTTTCTTT.

The chain combines TRBV2 with TRBJ2-7, with no clear D. The CDR3 is made up of 13 amino acids. With 6 bases removed from V and 6 bases from J, the gap between germline ends came to 15 bases. CDR1 and CDR2 (germline): SNHLY, FYNNEI. The CDR3 region has the DNA TGTGCCAGCAGCGACAACAGATTAAGCGAGCAGTACTTC. It yields the protein CASSDNRLSEQYF.

This clonotype was counted only a few times. The V gene is TRBV28, the J gene TRBJ2-2; D unclear. The CDR3 totals 12 residues. Germline CDR1 is MDHEN and CDR2 is SYDVKM. Trimming removed 7 bases at V and 0 bases at J, with 3 bases between. CDR3 in amino acids: CASTANTGELFF. CDR3 DNA sequence: TGTGCCAGCACCGCGAACACCGGGGAGCTGTTTTTT.

V is TRBV11-3 and J is TRBJ2-7, with TRBD1 as a possible D gene (6 bases). Germline loops: CDR1 SGHNT, CDR2 YENEEA. V lost 0 bases to trimming and J lost 3 bases, with 15 bases between them. This CDR3 has 16 amino acids. Here the CDR3 reads CASSLDQGPVVYEQYF. The DNA for the CDR3 is TGTGCCAGCAGCTTAGACCAGGGGCCGGTAGTCTACGAGCAGTACTTC.

The sample holds a few counts of this clonotype. The chain employs TRBV30 and TRBJ2-3; TRBD2 is a possible D gene (6 bases). The CDR3 runs to 14 residues. Germline values: CDR1 GTSNPN, CDR2 SVGIG (reference sequence). The V gene lost 1 base and the J gene lost 4 bases, with 12 bases spanning the gap. The DNA of the CDR3 is TGTGCCTGGAGTGCTCGACTAGTCCCAGATACGCAGTATTTT. Its protein is CAWSARLVPDTQYF.

This clonotype was seen ten or more times. This rearrangement joins TRBV7-2 to TRBJ2-5, with 7 nucleotides matching TRBD1. This CDR3 is 14 amino acids long. Losses at the gene ends were 5 bases for V and 3 bases for J; bases not matched to a gene: 6. CDR1 and CDR2 from the germline V gene are SGHTA and FQGNSA. CDR3 bases: TGTGCCAGCAGCCCGAACAGGGGCAAAGAGACCCAGTACTTC. Its protein product is CASSPNRGKETQYF.

The J gene is TRBJ2-5, the V gene TRBV7-9; maybe TRBD1 (5 bases). Germline loops: CDR1 SEHNR, CDR2 FQNEAQ (reference sequence). The CDR3 spans 16 residues. CDR3 nucleotides: TGTGCTAGCCTATTAACCCGGGCAGGGTTTGGAGAGACCCAGTACTTC. It translates to CASLLTRAGFGETQYF. Drawing the rest from reference TRBV7-9 and TRBJ2-5, the complete variable domain is DTGVSQNPRHKITKRGQNVTFRCDPISEHNRLYWYRQTLGQGPEFLTYFQNEAQLEKSRLLSDRFSAERPKGSFSTLEIQRTEQGDSAMYLCASLLTRAGFGETQYFGPGTRLLVL.

J is TRBJ2-3 and V is TRBV10-3, with 9 bases that match TRBD2. V trimming: 4 bases; J trimming: 5 bases; junction bases outside the gene matches: 10. Per germline, CDR1 ENHRY and CDR2 SYGVKD. The CDR3 length is 16 residues. For the CDR3, the DNA is TGTGCCATCAGTGTAAAGAGCGGGAGGTTCGGAGATACGCAGTATTTT. It translates to CAISVKSGRFGDTQYF.

The chain joins TRBV7-3 to TRBJ2-3; D tentatively reads TRBD1 or TRBD2 (5 bases each). V was clipped by 5 bases and J by 4 bases, with 10 bases between them. Per germline, CDR1 SGHTA and CDR2 FQGTGA. The CDR3 length is 13 residues. This CDR3 reads CASSRGEADTQYF. CDR3 DNA: TGTGCCAGCAGCAGGGGAGAGGCAGATACGCAGTATTTT.

Many counts were recorded for this clonotype. The chain combines TRBV20-1 with TRBJ2-7; D uncertain. Trimming left V 1 base short and J 3 bases short, with 7 bases between. This CDR3 has 12 residues. Germline V gives CDR1 DFQATT, CDR2 SNEGSKA (reference sequence). CDR3 nucleotide sequence: TGCAGTGCTAGAGTATCGGGCTACGAGCAGTACTTC. It codes for CSARVSGYEQYF.